Listed below are T cell receptor beta chains from one sample, sequenced in a study of T cells in lung cancer brain metastases. Assay used: immunoSEQ multiplex PCR; TCRdb lists only in-frame clones, some missing. The data show 5,000 to 7,000 clones, roughly 85% seen once. The material sequenced was tumor tissue from the primary lung tumor. The source of these receptors is a man aged 45-65 years with non-small cell lung cancer. Each CDR3 is given with its conserved first and last residue. The D gene is left open where the match is weak.

CDR3 DNA,CDR3 protein,D gene,J gene,V gene
TGTGCCAGCAGTGACAGGGGGCGCAGCGGGGAGCTGTTTTTT,CASSDRGRSGELFF,TRBD1,TRBJ2-2,TRBV25-1
TGCGCCAGCAGTCAAACTAACAGGAGTACTAGCGGGGTGGACACCTACGAGCAGTACTTC,CASSQTNRSTSGVDTYEQYF,TRBD2,TRBJ2-7,TRBV23-1
TGCGCCAGCAGCTTGACAGGGGCTGCAACTAATGAAAAACTGTTTTTT,CASSLTGAATNEKLFF,TRBD1,TRBJ1-4,TRBV5-1
TGTGCCAGCAGTTACTCAGGACAGCCCAGGGGAGAGACCCAGTACTTC,CASSYSGQPRGETQYF,NA,TRBJ2-5,TRBV6-5
TGTGCCAGCAGTCGATACACTGAAGCTTTCTTT,CASSRYTEAFF,NA,TRBJ1-1,TRBV6-6
TGTGCCAGCAGCTCCAGGGGGCTCGGCACTGAAGCTTTCTTT,CASSSRGLGTEAFF,TRBD1,TRBJ1-1,TRBV5-4
TGCAGCGGGGGGGGCAGGAGTAACTATGGCTACACCTTC,CSGGGRSNYGYTF,NA,TRBJ1-2,TRBV29-1
TGTGCCAGCAGCTTAGGGCCTGGCGGAGACACCGGGGAGCTGTTTTTT,CASSLGPGGDTGELFF,NA,TRBJ2-2,TRBV11-2
TGTGCCAGCAGTGAGAATAATTCACCCCTCCACTTT,CASSENNSPLHF,NA,TRBJ1-6,TRBV2
TGTGCCAGCAGTGTGGACGGATCCTTGGGCTACACCTTC,CASSVDGSLGYTF,NA,TRBJ1-2,TRBV9
TGTGCCAGCTCACTCCGGGACAGGGCCGATAATTCACCCCTCCACTTT,CASSLRDRADNSPLHF,TRBD1,TRBJ1-6,TRBV18